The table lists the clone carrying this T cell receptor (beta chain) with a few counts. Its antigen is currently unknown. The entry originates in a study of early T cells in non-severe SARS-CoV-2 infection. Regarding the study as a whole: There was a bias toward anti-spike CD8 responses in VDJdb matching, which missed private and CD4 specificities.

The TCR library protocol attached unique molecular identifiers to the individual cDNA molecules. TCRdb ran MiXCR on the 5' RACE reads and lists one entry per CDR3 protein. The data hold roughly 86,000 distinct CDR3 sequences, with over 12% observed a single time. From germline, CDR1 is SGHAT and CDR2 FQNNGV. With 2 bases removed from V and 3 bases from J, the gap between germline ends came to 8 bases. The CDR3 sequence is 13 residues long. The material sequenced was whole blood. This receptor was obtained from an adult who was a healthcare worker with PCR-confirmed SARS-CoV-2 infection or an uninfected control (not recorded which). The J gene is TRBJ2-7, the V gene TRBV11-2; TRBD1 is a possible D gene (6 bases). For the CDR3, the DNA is TGTGCCAGCAGCTTAAACAGGGACTACGAGCAGTACGTC. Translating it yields CASSLNRDYEQYV.